By frequency in the sample, the clone carrying this TCR beta chain is hyperexpanded (1% or more). What it recognizes is unknown. The CDR3 is 14 residues long. Germline V CDR1 and CDR2: MNHGY, SAAAGT. Deletions cut 5 bases from V and 1 base from J, with 11 bases between. This entry belongs to a study of T cells in localized non-small cell lung cancer. Regarding the study as a whole: A median about 54 of the top 100 tumor clones appeared in adjacent lung. Longer overall survival was seen with higher T cell density measured in blood. Because researchers sequenced only one region of the tumor, heterogeneity is still possible.

Sequenced by immunoSEQ multiplex PCR; TCRdb stores in-frame clones only, minus some. The table includes 1,100 or so clones, under 35% detected once. The uninvolved lung lay at least 2 cm from the tumor margin and lacked atypia. The chain couples TRBV6-8 to TRBJ2-5; D remains ambiguous. The source of this sequence is a female donor aged 60 or older with stage II lung adenocarcinoma. The material was normal lung tissue next to the tumor, obtained before any cancer treatment. The chain's CDR3 is CASSREPTQETQYF. CDR3 nucleotide sequence: TGTGCCAGCAGTCGAGAGCCGACCCAAGAGACCCAGTACTTC.